This TCR beta chain derives from a study of chronic HIV infection and antiretroviral therapy. From germline, CDR1 is GTSNPN and CDR2 SVGIG (reference sequence). Trimming shortened V by 0 bases and J by 2 bases, and 17 bases separated the two germline ends. This CDR3 comprises 17 residues. A single record per CDR3 protein comes from TCRdb applying MiXCR to the 5' RACE reads. Among about 48,000 distinct CDR3 sequences, over 15% were seen once, and the ten largest hold approximately 3%. The receptor comes from an adult who had HIV and had not received antiretroviral therapy, or was an uninfected healthy control (not recorded which). Sequenced input: peripheral blood. The chain couples TRBV30 to TRBJ1-5; D may be TRBD1 (6 bases). In DNA form, the CDR3 reads TGTGCCTGGAGTGTAGGGTTCCGAGGGGGAGGCAATCAGCCCCAGCATTTT. It translates to CAWSVGFRGGGNQPQHF.